This T cell receptor (beta chain) appears in the sequencing data of a study of T-cell memory formation after mild COVID-19. This clonotype was seen many times. Its antigen is unidentified. Whole-study results and caveats: CD4/CD8 balance characterized clones contracting day 15 to 85, and CD4+ skew characterized later expanders.

The V gene's germline CDR1 is LGHNA and CDR2 YSLEER. The CDR3 totals 18 residues. With 0 bases removed from V and 0 bases from J, the gap between germline ends came to 12 bases. TCRdb analysed the 5' RACE reads with MiXCR anew, one entry per CDR3 protein. The sample holds fewer than 350,000 distinct CDR3 sequences, less than 20% seen once. J is TRBJ1-6 and V is TRBV4-3, with D perhaps matching TRBD1 (5 bases). The clonotype originates from a man aged 18 to 30 who had mild COVID-19 (a few samples of this study predate the infection). Cell type and time point are not known. The specimen was PBMCs or a T cell subset sorted from them (not recorded which). This CDR3 is CASSQDRGGGSYNSPLHF. CDR3 nucleotides: TGCGCCAGCAGCCAAGATCGGGGGGGTGGCTCCTATAATTCACCCCTCCACTTT.